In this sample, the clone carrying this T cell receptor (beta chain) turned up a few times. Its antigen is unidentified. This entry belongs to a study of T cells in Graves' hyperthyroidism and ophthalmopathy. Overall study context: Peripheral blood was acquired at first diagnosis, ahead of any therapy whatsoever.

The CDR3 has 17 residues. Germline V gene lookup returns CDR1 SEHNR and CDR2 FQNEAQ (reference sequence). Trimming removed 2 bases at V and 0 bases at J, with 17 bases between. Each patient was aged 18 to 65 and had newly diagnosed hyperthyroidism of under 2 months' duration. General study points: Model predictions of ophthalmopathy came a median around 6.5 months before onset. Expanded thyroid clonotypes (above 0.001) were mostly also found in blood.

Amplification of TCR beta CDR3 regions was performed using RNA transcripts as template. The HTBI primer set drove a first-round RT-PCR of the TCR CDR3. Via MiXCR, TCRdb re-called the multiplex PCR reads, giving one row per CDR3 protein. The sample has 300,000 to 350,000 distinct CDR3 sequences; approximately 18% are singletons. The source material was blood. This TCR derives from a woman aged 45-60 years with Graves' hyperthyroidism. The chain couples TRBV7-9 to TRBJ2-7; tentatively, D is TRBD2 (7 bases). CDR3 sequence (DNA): TGTGCCAGCAGCTTATTGGGGGGGGGACACCTCTCCTACGAGCAGTACTTC. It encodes CASSLLGGGHLSYEQYF. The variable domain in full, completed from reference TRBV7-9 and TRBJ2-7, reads DTGVSQNPRHKITKRGQNVTFRCDPISEHNRLYWYRQTLGQGPEFLTYFQNEAQLEKSRLLSDRFSAERPKGSFSTLEIQRTEQGDSAMYLCASSLLGGGHLSYEQYFGPGTRLTVT.